One sample yielded the 11 T cell receptor beta chains listed below, sequenced in a study of TIL therapy for anti-PD-1-resistant metastatic lung cancer (dated by TCRdb to the early 2020s). Interpreted using the paper, the time point label stands for: pre-treatment sample, taken before nivolumab and TIL therapy. TCR beta CDR3 regions were amplified from genomic DNA by bias-controlled multiplex PCR with the immunoSEQ v3 hsTCRB kit. This is the immuneACCESS table as TCRdb keeps it, with only in-frame sequences that have V and J called. A part of the clones is gone; compared with another copy, unresolved V genes explain less than half, and the rest is unexplained. This sample is represented by tens of thousands of clones; roughly 69% of them were singletons. The ten largest clones take up roughly 7.2% of the sample. The sample consisted of blood, taken at baseline. These receptors were collected from a person aged 25 to 80 with non-small cell lung cancer.

The rearrangement uses TRBV30 and TRBJ2-7, with 9 bases fitting TRBD2. The CDR3 is made up of 15 amino acids. The junction had 16 bases not matched to a gene; V was cut back by 8 bases and J by 5 bases. Germline loops: CDR1 GTSNPN, CDR2 SVGIG (reference sequence). CDR3 loop: CASPGASGIRDEQYF. The CDR3 DNA follows: TGTGCCAGTCCCGGGGCTAGCGGGATCCGGGACGAGCAGTACTTC.

This clone was detected only a few times. The CDR3 DNA follows: TGTGCCAGCAGTGATGAGGGGACCCAGTACTTC. Translating gives CASSDEGTQYF. The chain uses TRBV2 and TRBJ2-5, with D maybe TRBD2 (5 bases). Trimming removed 3 bases at V and 7 bases at J, with 6 bases between. The CDR3 length is 11 residues. CDR1 SNHLY and CDR2 FYNNEI come from the germline V gene.

The rearrangement links TRBV2 to TRBJ2-2; D is unresolved. Germline CDR1 reads SNHLY; CDR2 reads FYNNEI. The CDR3 contains 12 residues. V was shortened by 5 bases and J by 3 bases, with 4 bases between the two germline ends. DNA of the CDR3: TGTGCCAGCAGTCTTTACACCGGGGAGCTGTTTTTT. This gives the protein CASSLYTGELFF.

The rearrangement joins TRBV27 to TRBJ2-3; 7 nucleotides match TRBD2. The V gene end was trimmed by 2 bases and the J gene end by 2 bases; junction bases not matched to a gene: 1. This CDR3 has 14 residues. Per the germline V gene, CDR1 is MNHEY and CDR2 is SMNVEV (reference sequence). CDR3 bases: TGTGCCAGCAGTTTACGGGACTACACAGATACGCAGTATTTT. This encodes CASSLRDYTDTQYF.

This clone has only a few counts. V usage is TRBV5-4 and J usage is TRBJ1-1; TRBD1 might be the D (6 bases). The CDR3 is 14 residues long. Germline V gene lookup returns CDR1 SGHNT and CDR2 YYREEE (reference sequence). Trimming took off 4 bases at V and 5 bases at J, with 15 bases between the two ends. DNA for the CDR3: TGTGCCAGCAGCCCCGACAGGTGGGGAACTGAAGCTTTCTTT. Amino acid sequence: CASSPDRWGTEAFF.

Note on this clone: Other DNA sequences in the same sample also yield this CDR3. The gene calls are TRBV7-9 and TRBJ2-7; unclear D gene. V dropped 1 base and J dropped 4 bases, with 8 bases sitting between them. Germline V CDR1 and CDR2: SEHNR, FQNEAQ (reference sequence). This CDR3 region has 13 residues. The DNA of the CDR3 is TGTGCCAGCAGCTTAGGGTTCCTTTACGAGCAGTACTTC. This translates into CASSLGFLYEQYF.

This clone turned up a few times. This chain connects TRBV9 to TRBJ1-1; D may be TRBD1 (5 bases). With 3 bases removed from V and 7 bases from J, the gap between germline ends came to 19 bases. Germline V lookup: CDR1 SGDLS, CDR2 YYNGEE. This CDR3 spans 15 amino acids. The CDR3, as DNA: TGTGCCAGCAGCGCACCCTCCGGGACTAGGTATGAAGCTTTCTTT. Residues: CASSAPSGTRYEAFF.

Remarks on this clone: A junction boundary mismatches the germline segment, possibly from a read error. The DNA of the CDR3 is TGTGCCAGCAGACAAGGGACTAGCGGACCCTACGAGCAGTACTTC. This encodes CASRQGTSGPYEQYF. J is TRBJ2-7 and V is TRBV14; 11 nucleotides agree with TRBD2. Germline V gene data show CDR1 as SGHDN and CDR2 as FVKESK. The CDR3 spans 15 residues.

The rearrangement links TRBV19 to TRBJ1-3, with D possibly TRBD1 on 6 matching bases. Germline V lookup: CDR1 LNHDA, CDR2 SQIVND (reference sequence). The germline V and J ends were trimmed by 4 bases and 4 bases, with 14 bases remaining between them. This CDR3 is 15 amino acids long. The CDR3 nucleotides are TGTGCCAGTAGTACCCCGGGGACAATCGGAAACACCATATATTTT. It specifies CASSTPGTIGNTIYF.

This clone was detected only a few times. V and J are TRBV7-9 and TRBJ1-1, with D unclear. This CDR3 has 13 amino acids. Germline-derived CDR1 and CDR2 are SEHNR and FQNEAQ (reference sequence). The V gene lost 5 bases and the J gene lost 1 base, with 8 bases spanning the gap. This chain's CDR3 is CASSDFRNTEAFF. CDR3 in DNA: TGTGCCAGCAGCGACTTCCGGAACACTGAAGCTTTCTTT.

This chain connects TRBV5-1 to TRBJ1-1; D remains ambiguous. The CDR3 has 15 amino acids. Trimming shortened V by 4 bases and J by 4 bases, and 17 bases separated the two germline ends. CDR1 is SGHRS, CDR2 YFSETQ, per germline. This CDR3 is CASSPQGLSLTEAFF. CDR3 sequence (DNA): TGCGCCAGCAGCCCACAAGGCCTTTCCCTCACTGAAGCTTTCTTT.